A single sample is the source of the 24 T cell receptor beta chains below, sequenced in a study of early T cells in non-severe SARS-CoV-2 infection. MiXCR was run by TCRdb on the 5' RACE reads, yielding one entry per CDR3 protein. This sample has around 70,000 distinct CDR3 sequences, with 12% found just once. The source material was whole blood. These receptor sequences come from an adult who was a healthcare worker with PCR-confirmed SARS-CoV-2 infection or an uninfected control (not recorded which).

This clonotype was counted only a few times. This sequence joins TRBV20-1 and TRBJ1-1; unclear D gene. This CDR3 is 13 amino acids long. Trimming shortened V by 0 bases and J by 4 bases, and 9 bases separated the two germline ends. Germline V gene sequence: CDR1 DFQATT, CDR2 SNEGSKA (reference sequence). The CDR3 region is CSARDQRATEAFF. CDR3 DNA: TGCAGTGCTAGAGACCAGAGGGCCACTGAAGCTTTCTTT.

The J gene is TRBJ1-5, the V gene TRBV23-1; perhaps TRBD1 as D (6 bases). TRBV23-1 is reported as an ORF; its role is uncertain. Trimming removed 6 bases at V and 7 bases at J, with 22 bases between. The CDR3 spans 16 residues. CDR3 sequence reads: CASSLPVTGSGQPQHF. In DNA, the CDR3 is TGCGCCAGCAGCCTACCCGTCACAGGGTCGGGACAGCCCCAGCATTTT.

This clonotype showed up many times. The chain is built from TRBV5-5 and TRBJ2-1; 8 positions agree with TRBD2. Trimming removed 3 bases from V and 1 base from J; junction bases left unmatched: 6. The CDR3 has 16 residues. The germline gives CDR1 SGHKS, CDR2 YYEKEE (reference sequence). CDR3 region: CASSSEAGESYNEQFF. The CDR3 nucleotides are TGTGCCAGCAGCTCCGAAGCGGGAGAATCCTACAATGAGCAGTTCTTC.

This clonotype was picked up a small number of times. The genes are TRBV20-1 and TRBJ2-5; 9 positions match TRBD2. The CDR3 runs 13 residues. From germline, CDR1 is DFQATT and CDR2 SNEGSKA (reference sequence). V lost 4 bases, J lost 3 bases, and 3 bases stayed unmatched. The CDR3 loop is CSATTSGKETQYF. The CDR3 region has the DNA TGCAGTGCTACGACTAGCGGAAAAGAGACCCAGTACTTC.

The chain joins TRBV12-2 to TRBJ1-5. TRBV12-2 is assigned pseudogene status. CDR3 length: 15 amino acids. CDR3 nucleotide sequence: TGTGCAAGTCGCTTCCAGGGAGGGGTGAATCAGCCCCAGCATTTT. This translates into CASRFQGGVNQPQHF.

This clonotype was found many times. V usage is TRBV7-2 and J usage is TRBJ2-5, with a weak D call TRBD1 (6 bases). The CDR3 loop spans 15 amino acids. The germline gives CDR1 SGHTA, CDR2 FQGNSA. V was pared by 1 base and J by 0 bases, with 9 bases between. CDR3 in DNA: TGTGCCAGCAGCTTAGGACAGGCCAACCAAGAGACCCAGTACTTC. Its translation is CASSLGQANQETQYF.

This clonotype was counted between two and nine times. The chain joins TRBV30 to TRBJ2-2, with 8 nucleotides matching TRBD1. J gave up 3 bases and V 2 bases, and 8 bases lay outside the gene matches. The germline V gene has CDR1 GTSNPN and CDR2 SVGIG (reference sequence). There are 16 residues in the CDR3. The CDR3 region is CAWSFYRGSDTGELFF. CDR3 coding DNA: TGTGCCTGGAGTTTTTACAGGGGGTCGGACACCGGGGAGCTGTTTTTT. Full variable domain (rest looked up from reference TRBV30 and TRBJ2-2): SQTIHQWPATLVQPVGSPLSLECTVEGTSNPNLYWYRQAAGRGLQLLFYSVGIGQISSEVPQNLSASRPQDRQFILSSKKLLLSDSGFYLCAWSFYRGSDTGELFFGEGSRLTVL.

This clonotype has a count of ten or more. The chain has TRBV15 and TRBJ2-3; D tentatively fits TRBD1 or TRBD2 (5 bases each). The CDR3 contains 16 residues. Germline lookup yields CDR1 LNHNV and CDR2 YYDKDF (reference sequence). V shed 1 base and J shed 2 bases, with 13 bases lying between them. Written as DNA, the CDR3 is TGTGCCACCAGCAGAGGGGACGGATTTAACACAGATACGCAGTATTTT. It translates to CATSRGDGFNTDTQYF.

In this sample, this clonotype turned up many times. The gene calls are TRBV6-1 and TRBJ1-1, with TRBD1 as a possible D gene (5 bases). The V end lost 4 bases, the J end lost 2 bases, and 14 bases lay between the germline ends. The germline V gene encodes CDR1 MNHNS and CDR2 SASEGT. This CDR3 is built from 15 residues. The CDR3 DNA follows: TGTGCCAGCAGTGTAGAGTGGACACTTAACACTGAAGCTTTCTTT. It codes for CASSVEWTLNTEAFF.

V usage is TRBV6-1 and J usage is TRBJ2-7; D is ambiguous. The V end was cut by 7 bases, the J end by 3 bases, with 16 bases between. The CDR3 sequence is 14 residues long. CDR1 and CDR2 from the germline V gene are MNHNS and SASEGT. The CDR3 DNA is TGTGCCAGCATTCGAAGGTGGCCTAACTACGAGCAGTACTTC. Protein sequence: CASIRRWPNYEQYF.

This clonotype appeared a few times. The chain has TRBV7-9 and TRBJ2-5, with D possibly TRBD2 on 6 matching bases. The CDR3 totals 16 residues. Germline CDR1 reads SEHNR; CDR2 reads FQNEAQ (reference sequence). Trimming stripped 5 bases from V and 5 bases from J, with 21 bases between. The CDR3 bases are TGTGCCAGCAGCCACACTAGCTCTGGAGGGGTTGAGACCCAGTACTTC. It translates to CASSHTSSGGVETQYF.

This clonotype showed up many times. The chain has TRBV7-6 and TRBJ1-5, with 7 bases that match TRBD1. The germline V gene encodes CDR1 SGHVS and CDR2 FNYEAQ. The CDR3 runs 13 residues. V trimming: 4 bases; J trimming: 7 bases; junction bases outside the gene matches: 4. This CDR3 is CASSSQGGQPQHF. CDR3 coding DNA: TGTGCCAGCAGCTCGCAGGGGGGCCAGCCCCAGCATTTT.

This clonotype occurred a few times. The rearrangement uses TRBV13 and TRBJ2-7; 8 nucleotides match TRBD1. The CDR3 totals 14 residues. Losses at the gene ends were 5 bases for V and 2 bases for J; bases not matched to a gene: 5. CDR1 PRHDT and CDR2 FYEKMQ come from the germline V gene (reference sequence). CDR3 region: CASSLQGGAYEQYF. In DNA, the CDR3 is TGTGCCAGCAGCCTACAGGGGGGCGCCTACGAGCAGTACTTC.

The table lists this clonotype with many counts. The chain joins TRBV28 to TRBJ2-1; 8 bases align to TRBD1. The CDR3 runs to 17 residues. In germline, CDR1 is MDHEN, CDR2 SYDVKM. J gave up 4 bases and V 3 bases, and 11 bases lay outside the gene matches. The CDR3 coding sequence is TGTGCCAGCAGTTTCATAGGGACAGGTGGAGTGTACAATGAGCAGTTCTTC. This encodes CASSFIGTGGVYNEQFF.

This clonotype was recorded at least ten times. In DNA, the CDR3 is TGTGCCACCAGTGGTTCGGGACTAGCATGGGAGCAGTTCTTC. Translating it yields CATSGSGLAWEQFF. The V call is TRBV24-1, the J call TRBJ2-1; 9 nucleotides line up with TRBD2. CDR1 is KGHDR, CDR2 SFDVKD, per germline. This CDR3 is built from 14 residues. V shed 5 bases, J shed 10 bases, and the junction held 8 bases outside the gene matches.

In its sample, this clonotype was seen many times. The rearrangement uses TRBV3-1 and TRBJ2-4, with TRBD1 identical over 9 bases. The germline CDR1 and CDR2 sequences are LGHDT and YNNKEL (reference sequence). This CDR3 has 14 residues. Losses at the gene ends were 1 base for V and 9 bases for J; bases not matched to a gene: 4. Written as DNA, the CDR3 is TGTGCCAGCAGCCAAGCCTCGACAGGGGGCATTCAGTACTTC. As protein: CASSQASTGGIQYF.

This clonotype was recorded many times. The chain couples TRBV10-3 to TRBJ1-4; D not certain. Germline V gene data show CDR1 as ENHRY and CDR2 as SYGVKD. V lost 3 bases to trimming and J lost 8 bases, with 16 bases between them. The CDR3 sequence is 15 residues long. The CDR3 DNA reads TGTGCCATCAGTGACAATCCGGGCGGCGGCGAAAAACTGTTTTTT. This sequence encodes CAISDNPGGGEKLFF.

J is TRBJ2-1 and V is TRBV27, with D unclear. Trimming took 7 bases from V and 2 from J, leaving 12 bases between them. CDR3 length equals 14 residues. Looked up from germline, CDR1 is MNHEY and CDR2 is SMNVEV (reference sequence). The CDR3 region has the DNA TGTGCCAGCATGCGTCCACCCCCCTACAATGAGCAGTTCTTC. It translates to CASMRPPPYNEQFF.

By frequency in the sample, this clonotype is medium-sized. The rearrangement joins TRBV5-1 to TRBJ2-5; TRBD1 aligns across 9 bases. Germline CDR1 SGHRS, CDR2 YFSETQ. V trimming: 3 bases; J trimming: 6 bases; junction bases outside the gene matches: 12. The CDR3 covers 16 residues. CDR3 sequence reads: CASSSGQGTSPKTQYF. Here the CDR3 DNA reads TGCGCCAGCAGCTCCGGACAGGGGACGTCCCCGAAGACCCAGTACTTC.

This clonotype was seen many times. The chain recombines TRBV3-1 with TRBJ2-1; possibly TRBD2 for D (5 bases). The CDR3 spans 14 residues. Germline loops: CDR1 LGHDT, CDR2 YNNKEL (reference sequence). Trimming cost V 8 bases and J 8 bases, with 19 bases left between them. CDR3 amino acids: CASVLGGGSDEQFF. CDR3 sequence (DNA): TGTGCCAGCGTCCTAGGTGGAGGAAGCGATGAGCAGTTCTTC.

This clonotype showed up just a few times. The chain combines TRBV9 with TRBJ2-2, with 11 bases matching TRBD2. The CDR3 has 16 residues. In germline, CDR1 is SGDLS, CDR2 YYNGEE. Trimming cost V 4 bases and J 4 bases; bases outside gene matches: 6. The CDR3 region has the DNA TGTGCCAGCAGCTCCACCACTAGCGGGGGCACCGGGGAGCTGTTTTTT. It yields the protein CASSSTTSGGTGELFF.

This clonotype has just a few counts. The chain recombines TRBV5-5 with TRBJ2-7; no clear D. Looked up from germline, CDR1 is SGHKS and CDR2 is YYEKEE (reference sequence). CDR3 length: 11 amino acids. V lost 6 bases, J lost 7 bases, and 11 bases lay in between. CDR3 in amino acids: CASTLKAEQYF. The CDR3 DNA reads as TGTGCCAGCACCCTGAAGGCTGAGCAGTACTTC.

This clonotype has just a few counts. The chain couples TRBV20-1 to TRBJ2-1; 10 bases match TRBD1. The CDR3 is made up of 16 amino acids. Germline CDR1 DFQATT, CDR2 SNEGSKA (reference sequence). V shed 6 bases, J shed 0 bases, and the junction held 8 bases outside the gene matches. DNA of the CDR3: TGCAGTGCAGGGGACAGGGGACTTAGCTCCTACAATGAGCAGTTCTTC. Protein product: CSAGDRGLSSYNEQFF.

In its sample, this clonotype was seen many times. The J gene is TRBJ2-4, the V gene TRBV28; 12 bases are a match to TRBD1. The germline gives CDR1 MDHEN, CDR2 SYDVKM. V trimming: 2 bases; J trimming: 5 bases; junction bases outside the gene matches: 4. There are 16 residues in the CDR3. For the CDR3, the DNA is TGTGCCAGCAGTTTACCGGGACAGGGGGCGGAAAACATTCAGTACTTC. Its translation is CASSLPGQGAENIQYF.